These 11 T cell receptor beta chains were sequenced from one sample in a study of post-analysis software for immune sequencing data. Whole-study findings and limits: Four to six TRBV segments appeared more often in patients than in controls, and TRBV5-6, TRBV5-1 and TRBV20-1 were among these.

These receptors are not linked to any known antigen. Unique molecular identifiers had been added to the TCR beta cDNA libraries. TCRdb recomputed calls from the PCR reads with MiXCR, one row per CDR3 protein. Here the sample spans hundreds of thousands of distinct CDR3 sequences, 59% being singletons. Sequenced material: blood. The receptor source for this set is a girl aged 2-15 years with multiple sclerosis.

This clonotype was seen more than once but under ten times. The chain recombines TRBV7-7 with TRBJ2-1; D not resolved. The CDR3 contains 13 residues. Germline-derived CDR1 and CDR2 are SSHAT and FNYEAQ (reference sequence). The V gene lost 1 base and the J gene lost 10 bases, with 11 bases spanning the gap. The CDR3 DNA reads as TGTGCCAGCAGCTTAGATGGCGGTACAGAGCAGTTCTTC. Protein sequence: CASSLDGGTEQFF.

The V and J genes are TRBV20-1 and TRBJ2-7; a weak D match, TRBD2 (5 bases). The length of the CDR3 is 14 residues. Germline V lookup: CDR1 DFQATT, CDR2 SNEGSKA (reference sequence). V gave up 6 bases and J gave up 2 bases, with 17 bases separating them. The chain's CDR3 is CSALWQRNAYEQYF. The CDR3 region has the DNA TGCAGTGCCCTCTGGCAGCGGAATGCCTACGAGCAGTACTTC.

The chain is built from TRBV5-1 and TRBJ2-5; D is perhaps TRBD1 (6 bases). The assigned J gene may be wrong: the sequence end matches TRBJ2-7 better. Looked up from germline, CDR1 is SGHRS and CDR2 is YFSETQ. The CDR3 is made up of 16 amino acids. The CDR3 region is CASSLGGGSSSYEQYF. CDR3 in DNA: TGCGCCAGCAGCTTGGGAGGGGGTAGTAGCAGCTACGAGCAGTACTTC.

This clonotype came up once. This chain uses TRBV7-9 with TRBJ1-1; 8 bases map to TRBD1. The germline V gene encodes CDR1 SEHNR and CDR2 FQNEAQ (reference sequence). V was clipped by 7 bases and J by 8 bases; unmatched bases: 6. The CDR3 is 12 amino acids. The CDR3 nucleotides read TGTGCCAGCATCGACAGGGGCTTGGAAGCTTTCTTT. It translates to CASIDRGLEAFF.

V is TRBV27 and J is TRBJ2-1; no definite D call. The CDR3 consists of 13 residues. Germline-derived CDR1 and CDR2 are MNHEY and SMNVEV (reference sequence). The ends were cut back, 5 bases at V and 5 bases at J, with 10 bases in the middle. CDR3 sequence reads: CASSPPFNNEQFF. The CDR3 nucleotides are TGTGCCAGCAGTCCCCCCTTTAACAATGAGCAGTTCTTC.

This clonotype was counted a single time. This rearrangement joins TRBV3-1 to TRBJ2-5, with TRBD2 as a possible D gene (5 bases). The CDR3 has 14 residues. Trimming cost V 0 bases and J 11 bases, with 16 bases left between them. Germline V gene lookup returns CDR1 LGHDT and CDR2 YNNKEL (reference sequence). The CDR3 bases are TGTGCCAGCAGCCAAGAGGGCTCCCGGGGTGGGCAGTACTTC. The encoded protein is CASSQEGSRGGQYF.

This chain joins TRBV20-1 and TRBJ2-1, with 8 nucleotides matching TRBD2. In germline, CDR1 is DFQATT, CDR2 SNEGSKA (reference sequence). The CDR3 is made up of 14 amino acids. V lost 4 bases, J lost 6 bases, and 8 bases stayed unmatched. This chain's CDR3 is CSANVRTSSNEQFF. CDR3 in DNA: TGCAGTGCTAACGTGAGGACTAGCAGCAATGAGCAGTTCTTC.

This clonotype was detected only once. V gene TRBV30 combines with J gene TRBJ2-3, with TRBD2 identical over 11 bases. Trimming at V came to 2 bases and at J to 3 bases, leaving 4 bases not matched to a gene. The CDR3 has 15 residues. Germline V gene sequence: CDR1 GTSNPN, CDR2 SVGIG (reference sequence). This CDR3 reads CAWSILAGVTDTQYF. The DNA for the CDR3 is TGTGCCTGGAGTATACTAGCGGGAGTGACAGATACGCAGTATTTT.

The chain couples TRBV10-3 to TRBJ2-1; 8 bases line up with TRBD2. This CDR3 region has 14 residues. Germline V gene data show CDR1 as ENHRY and CDR2 as SYGVKD. Trimming at V came to 3 bases and at J to 3 bases, leaving 1 base not matched to a gene. The CDR3 reads CAISDLAGYNEQFF. The CDR3 bases are TGTGCCATCAGTGACCTAGCGGGCTACAATGAGCAGTTCTTC.

This sequence joins TRBV5-1 and TRBJ1-4; TRBD1 might be the D (5 bases). Trimming took 0 bases from V and 4 from J, leaving 16 bases between them. This CDR3 spans 17 amino acids. The V gene's germline CDR1 is SGHRS and CDR2 YFSETQ. CDR3 bases: TGCGCCAGCAGCTTGGAAGGGCAGGGTCTGTTTAATGAAAAACTGTTTTTT. Translated, it gives CASSLEGQGLFNEKLFF.

The chain recombines TRBV29-1 with TRBJ2-1, with D possibly TRBD2 on 5 matching bases. Germline-derived CDR1 and CDR2 are SQVTM and ANQGSEA. The CDR3 contains 14 residues. V lost 7 bases and J lost 6, with 19 bases in between. The CDR3 spells CSGAPGGLSNEQFF. CDR3 DNA sequence: TGCAGCGGCGCCCCGGGTGGACTTTCCAATGAGCAGTTCTTC.